This is a list of T cell receptor beta chains from one sample in a study of PD-L1 blockade in urothelial cancer. The assay was immunoSEQ multiplex PCR, and TCRdb's table has in-frame clones only and misses some. Among 50,000 or so clones listed, over 65% were seen once. This sample comprised PBMCs, obtained around atezolizumab (anti-PD-L1) treatment. These TCRs come from a man in his forties or fifties with urothelial cancer. Each CDR3 is given with its conserved first and last residue. Each record gives: J gene, V gene, CDR3 protein.

>TRBJ1-1|TRBV28
CASRKGQGAPGTEAFF
>TRBJ1-1|TRBV5-6
CASTRLPGGNTEAFF
>TRBJ1-2|TRBV6-1
CASRPTAPHGYTF
>TRBJ2-2|TRBV27
CASSFSLAGVWGELFF
>TRBJ2-1|TRBV11-2
CASSLDRGSGSQEQFF
>TRBJ2-1|TRBV5-6
CASSLDINEQFF
>TRBJ2-7|TRBV5-1
CASSTGLAPETAHYEQYF
>TRBJ2-2|TRBV9
CASSVGQRGWTGELFF
>TRBJ2-3|TRBV9
CASSDPLGLAGGDTQYF
>TRBJ2-2|TRBV6-4
CASSDSLGRGELFF
>TRBJ2-5|TRBV6-1
CASSRSQAETQYF
>TRBJ2-1|TRBV6-5
CASSLLRLHNEQFF
>TRBJ2-3|TRBV7-9
CASSSIGTDTQYF
>TRBJ2-4|TRBV19
CASSIQGQLLAKNIQYF
>TRBJ2-4|TRBV6-4
CASSKTGTGVDIQYF
>TRBJ2-2|TRBV5-1
CASSFTAGGTGELFF
>TRBJ2-3|TRBV28
CASSHRGGPDTQYF
>TRBJ1-6|TRBV6-5
CASGAGGRSPLHF
>TRBJ2-2|TRBV29-1
CSVEGLPGQGAPGELFF
>TRBJ1-2|TRBV10-3
CATNRDRGDNYGYTF